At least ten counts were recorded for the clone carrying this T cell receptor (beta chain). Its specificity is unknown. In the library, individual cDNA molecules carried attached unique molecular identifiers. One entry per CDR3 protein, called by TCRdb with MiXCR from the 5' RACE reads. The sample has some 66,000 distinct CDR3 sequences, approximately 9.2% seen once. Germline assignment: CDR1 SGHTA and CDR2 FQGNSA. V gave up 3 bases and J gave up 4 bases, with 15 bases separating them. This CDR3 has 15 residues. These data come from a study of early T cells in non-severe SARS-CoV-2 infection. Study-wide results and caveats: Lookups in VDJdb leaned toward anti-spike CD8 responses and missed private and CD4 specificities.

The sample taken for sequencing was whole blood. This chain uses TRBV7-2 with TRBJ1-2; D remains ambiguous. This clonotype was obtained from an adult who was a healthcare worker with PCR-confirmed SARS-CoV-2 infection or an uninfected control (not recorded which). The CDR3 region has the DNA TGTGCCAGCAGCTTGAGTCCGATAGAGTTCTATGGCTACACCTTC. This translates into CASSLSPIEFYGYTF.